The count of the clone carrying this T cell receptor beta chain is one. Its antigen is not identified. This specimen comes from a study of cytomegalovirus exposure and HLA in healthy donors. The J segment lost 6 bases and the V segment lost 4 bases, leaving 14 bases of the junction unmatched. There are 17 residues in the CDR3. CDR1 SGHVS and CDR2 FQNEAQ come from the germline V gene. This PCR relied on a set of 60 Vbeta primers and 13 Jbeta primers. The table came from immunoSEQ multiplex PCR; TCRdb's copy has only in-frame clones and leaves some out. The repertoire holds 150,000 to 200,000 clones, with 65% to 80% as singletons. Overall study results and limits: What was likely a sequencing artifact was a cluster of highly shared sequence variants. In presence/absence analyses, roughly uniform sequencing depth across donors was assumed. Some segments of the V type, notably TRBV6-2 and TRBV6-3, were excluded as indistinguishable.

The clonotype was recovered from a man aged 18 to 29 in good health and CMV-seropositive. Sequenced material: PBMCs. The rearrangement links TRBV7-8 to TRBJ2-2; 7 nucleotides agree with TRBD1. The CDR3, as DNA: TGTGCCAGCAGCTCCCCACAGGGGTCGAGGATCTCCGGGGAGCTGTTTTTT. Its protein is CASSSPQGSRISGELFF.